The 20 T cell receptor beta chains presented below share a single source sample, sequenced in a study of cytomegalovirus exposure and HLA in healthy donors. The PCR employed 60 Vbeta primers together with 13 Jbeta primers. Clones were read by immunoSEQ multiplex PCR, and TCRdb kept only the in-frame ones, dropping some. There are 150,000 to 170,000 clones in the sample; more than 75% occur only once, and 7.5% to 9% lies in the top ten. Sequencing was carried out using PBMCs. The origin of the receptors is a man aged 30 to 45 in good health and CMV-seropositive.

The chain carries TRBV9 and TRBJ2-6; 8 bases agree with TRBD1. CDR3 length equals 16 residues. Trimming cost V 3 bases and J 2 bases; bases outside gene matches: 4. CDR1 is SGDLS, CDR2 YYNGEE, per germline. In DNA form, the CDR3 reads TGTGCCAGCAGCGGGTCGGACAGGGCTGGGGCCAACGTCCTGACTTTC. This sequence encodes CASSGSDRAGANVLTF.

The chain couples TRBV18 to TRBJ1-2; 7 bases are shared with TRBD1. Germline CDR1 is KGHSH and CDR2 is LQKENI. This CDR3 is built from 13 residues. With 3 bases clipped from V and 4 bases from J, the junction kept 2 bases outside the gene matches. The CDR3 region is CASSPQGGYGYTF. CDR3 DNA sequence: TGTGCCAGCTCACCCCAGGGGGGCTATGGCTACACCTTC.

Only a few counts were recorded for this clone. This sequence joins TRBV21-1 and TRBJ1-1. TRBV21-1 is tagged as a pseudogene. This CDR3 comprises 13 residues. CDR3 DNA sequence: TGTGCCAGCACCAAAACGGGGAACACTGAAGCTTTCTTT. Protein product: CASTKTGNTEAFF.

V is TRBV7-2 and J is TRBJ2-3; TRBD1 might be the D (6 bases). Per the germline V gene, CDR1 is SGHTA and CDR2 is FQGNSA. Deletions cut 5 bases from V and 10 bases from J, with 13 bases between. This CDR3 comprises 12 residues. CDR3 in amino acids: CASSPRQASQYF. The CDR3 region has the DNA TGTGCCAGCAGCCCGAGACAGGCCTCGCAGTATTTT. Combining the CDR3 with reference TRBV7-2 and TRBJ2-3 gives the whole variable domain GAGVSQSPSNKVTEKGKDVELRCDPISGHTALYWYRQSLGQGLEFLIYFQGNSAPDKSGLPSDRFSAERTGGSVSTLTIQRTQQEDSAVYLCASSPRQASQYFGPGTRLTVL.

The gene calls are TRBV7-2 and TRBJ1-1, with a weak D call TRBD1 (5 bases). Germline lookup yields CDR1 SGHTA and CDR2 FQGNSA. CDR3 length: 15 amino acids. V lost 3 bases and J 4 bases, leaving 15 bases between the germline ends. CDR3: CASSLGSGVPTEAFF. The CDR3 region has the DNA TGTGCCAGCAGCTTGGGATCGGGGGTACCCACTGAAGCTTTCTTT.

The rearrangement uses TRBV5-1 and TRBJ2-5, with D possibly TRBD2 on 6 matching bases. The J call may be incorrect, as the DNA end agrees better with TRBJ2-7. Germline V gene data show CDR1 as SGHRS and CDR2 as YFSETQ. This CDR3 contains 14 residues. The CDR3 DNA follows: TGCGCCAGCAGGTTCGGGGGACCTCGGAACGAGCAGTACTTC. Translated, it gives CASRFGGPRNEQYF.

V and J are TRBV9 and TRBJ1-5, with a tentative D call TRBD1 (5 bases). Per germline, CDR1 SGDLS and CDR2 YYNGEE. There are 14 residues in the CDR3. Trimming stripped 4 bases from V and 7 bases from J, with 15 bases between. The CDR3 DNA sequence: TGTGCCAGCAGCCCGGGGGAGGTCGGACAGCCCCAGCATTTT. It encodes CASSPGEVGQPQHF.

The chain carries TRBV14 and TRBJ2-7; 12 nucleotides match TRBD2. V was clipped by 5 bases and J by 7 bases; unmatched bases: 6. Germline lookup yields CDR1 SGHDN and CDR2 FVKESK. The CDR3 spans 14 residues. This chain's CDR3 is CASSFLAGGQEQYF. The CDR3 region has the DNA TGTGCCAGCAGCTTTCTAGCGGGGGGGCAAGAGCAGTACTTC.

V gene TRBV27 combines with J gene TRBJ2-7; 15 bases are shared with TRBD2. The CDR3 runs to 19 residues. V lost 5 bases and J lost 1; bases outside the gene matches: 12. CDR1 and CDR2 from the germline V gene are MNHEY and SMNVEV (reference sequence). CDR3 coding DNA: TGTGCCAGCAGTATCCGACAGGGAGGGACTAGCGGGGGGTCCTACGAGCAGTACTTC. Its translation is CASSIRQGGTSGGSYEQYF.

V and J are TRBV11-2 and TRBJ2-1; D is perhaps TRBD1 (6 bases). The CDR3 is 13 amino acids. Germline V gives CDR1 SGHAT, CDR2 FQNNGV. V was trimmed by 7 bases and J by 7 bases, leaving 14 bases between them. The CDR3 coding sequence is TGTGCCAGCAAAACAGGGCAGTGGAATGAGCAGTTCTTC. Translating it yields CASKTGQWNEQFF.

The chain couples TRBV2 to TRBJ1-4, with 9 bases identical to TRBD1. Looked up from germline, CDR1 is SNHLY and CDR2 is FYNNEI. This CDR3 is 13 amino acids long. V gave up 6 bases and J gave up 7 bases; unmatched junction bases: 3. CDR3: CASRTGGPEKLFF. The CDR3 coding sequence is TGTGCCAGCAGAACAGGGGGCCCTGAAAAACTGTTTTTT.

The V and J genes are TRBV29-1 and TRBJ2-1, with D perhaps TRBD1 (6 bases). The germline V gene encodes CDR1 SQVTM and CDR2 ANQGSEA. This CDR3 is built from 13 residues. Trimming left V 7 bases short and J 9 bases short, with 19 bases between. CDR3 sequence reads: CSGNRVVGFEQFF. CDR3 coding DNA: TGCAGCGGTAACAGGGTTGTCGGTTTTGAGCAGTTCTTC.

The V and J genes are TRBV13 and TRBJ1-4, with a possible D match to TRBD1 (6 bases). The CDR3 spans 14 residues. Deletions cut 4 bases from V and 8 bases from J, with 14 bases between. CDR1 and CDR2 from the germline V gene are PRHDT and FYEKMQ (reference sequence). In DNA, the CDR3 is TGTGCCAGCAGCTCCCGACGGGGGGCAGAAAAACTGTTTTTT. Translating gives CASSSRRGAEKLFF.

The rearrangement joins TRBV9 to TRBJ1-4; D is undetermined. Germline CDR1 is SGDLS and CDR2 is YYNGEE. CDR3 length: 16 residues. V was clipped by 0 bases and J by 4 bases, with 13 bases between them. Here the CDR3 reads CASSVEWGGGNEKLFF. The CDR3 DNA reads TGTGCCAGCAGCGTAGAGTGGGGAGGCGGTAATGAAAAACTGTTTTTT. The variable domain in full, completed from reference TRBV9 and TRBJ1-4, reads DSGVTQTPKHLITATGQRVTLRCSPRSGDLSVYWYQQSLDQGLQFLIQYYNGEERAKGNILERFSAQQFPDLHSELNLSSLELGDSALYFCASSVEWGGGNEKLFFGSGTQLSVL.

The J gene is TRBJ2-1, the V gene TRBV28, with 8 bases that match TRBD1. This CDR3 region has 14 residues. Trimming at V came to 3 bases and at J to 4 bases, leaving 2 bases not matched to a gene. Germline V gene sequence: CDR1 MDHEN, CDR2 SYDVKM. The CDR3, as DNA: TGTGCCAGCAGTTTGCAGGGGGCTTACAATGAGCAGTTCTTC. This translates into CASSLQGAYNEQFF.

The rearrangement joins TRBV5-1 to TRBJ1-1, with 8 bases matching TRBD1. V dropped 4 bases and J dropped 1; count of bases not matched to a gene: 6. The length of the CDR3 is 15 residues. Looked up from germline, CDR1 is SGHRS and CDR2 is YFSETQ. As DNA, the CDR3 is TGCGCCAGCAGCCAGGGACAGGTACAGAACACTGAAGCTTTCTTT. It codes for CASSQGQVQNTEAFF.

The chain recombines TRBV30 with TRBJ2-7; tentatively, D is TRBD2 (6 bases). The germline V and J ends were trimmed by 0 bases and 5 bases, with 8 bases remaining between them. The CDR3 is 12 amino acids. Germline assignment: CDR1 GTSNPN and CDR2 SVGIG (reference sequence). In DNA, the CDR3 is TGTGCCTGGAGTGTGGGACTGAACGAGCAGTACTTC. It codes for CAWSVGLNEQYF.

V gene TRBV11-2 combines with J gene TRBJ2-5; 8 bases match TRBD2. The V and J ends lost 5 bases and 1 base, in that order; junction bases with no gene match: 3. This CDR3 is 14 amino acids long. Germline V gene data show CDR1 as SGHAT and CDR2 as FQNNGV. The CDR3: CASSLREGQETQYF. CDR3 DNA sequence: TGTGCCAGCAGCCTCCGGGAGGGCCAAGAGACCCAGTACTTC.

This chain links TRBV27 with TRBJ2-1; TRBD1 aligns across 9 bases. CDR3 size: 15 residues. V shed 5 bases, J shed 5 bases, and the junction held 7 bases outside the gene matches. The germline V gene encodes CDR1 MNHEY and CDR2 SMNVEV (reference sequence). CDR3 DNA: TGTGCCAGCAGTCCGGGACAGGGTGTGCACAATGAGCAGTTCTTC. Encoded protein: CASSPGQGVHNEQFF.

The V call is TRBV4-3, the J call TRBJ1-6; unclear D gene. From germline, CDR1 is LGHNA and CDR2 YSLEER. V was cut by 1 base and J by 7 bases, with 11 bases left in between. This CDR3 is built from 15 residues. The CDR3 here is CASSQGGILNSPLHF. The CDR3 DNA reads as TGCGCCAGCAGCCAAGGAGGGATTCTCAATTCACCCCTCCACTTT.